The 3 T cell receptor beta chains presented below share a single source sample, sequenced in a study of Tregs in tolerant kidney transplant recipients. Clones were sequenced by immunoSEQ multiplex PCR, and TCRdb holds only the in-frame ones, with some missing. Its listing shows tens of thousands of clones. The source was CD4+ T cells from blood, collected before the transplant. The source of these receptors is a human donor who received a combined kidney and bone marrow transplant.

For this clone: The read stops 3 residues short of the end of the CDR3; the missing end is completed from the germline J gene. V and J are TRBV20-1 and TRBJ1-6, with unresolved D. This CDR3 spans 12 amino acids. Trimming pared 3 bases from V and 6 bases from J, leaving 6 bases between. From germline, CDR1 is DFQATT and CDR2 SNEGSKA (reference sequence). CDR3 sequence reads: CSASGGNSPLHF. The sequenced part of the CDR3 DNA is TGCAGTGCTAGCGGCGGTAATTCACCC.

Here the CDR3 reads CASSHRIQNNEQFF. The part of the CDR3 DNA that was read is TGTGCCAGCAGCCATCGTATCCAGAACAATGAG. The V call is TRBV7-9, the J call TRBJ2-1; no definite D call. Sequencing ends 3 residues short of the CDR3 end; the germline J gene provides the rest. Germline CDR1 is SEHNR and CDR2 is FQNEAQ (reference sequence). Between the trimmed V and J ends, which lost 5 bases and 5 bases, there was a span of 13 bases. The CDR3 has 14 residues.

About this clone itself: The read terminates 3 residues ahead of where the CDR3 ends, so the germline J gene completes it. This rearrangement joins TRBV5-1 to TRBJ2-3; perhaps TRBD1 as D (5 bases). The CDR3 loop spans 16 amino acids. V lost 0 bases to trimming and J lost 0 bases, with 11 bases between them. CDR1 is SGHRS, CDR2 YFSETQ, per germline. CDR3 bases read: TGCGCCAGCAGCTTGGATGGCAGGGCAAGCACAGATACG. Protein: CASSLDGRASTDT. The entire CDR3 sequence reads CASSLDGRASTDTQYF. The full variable domain, with the rest looked up from reference TRBV5-1 and TRBJ2-3, is KAGVTQTPRYLIKTRGQQVTLSCSPISGHRSVSWYQQTPGQGLQFLFEYFSETQRNKGNFPGRFSGRQFSNSRSEMNVSTLELGDSALYLCASSLDGRASTDTQYFGPGTRLTVL.